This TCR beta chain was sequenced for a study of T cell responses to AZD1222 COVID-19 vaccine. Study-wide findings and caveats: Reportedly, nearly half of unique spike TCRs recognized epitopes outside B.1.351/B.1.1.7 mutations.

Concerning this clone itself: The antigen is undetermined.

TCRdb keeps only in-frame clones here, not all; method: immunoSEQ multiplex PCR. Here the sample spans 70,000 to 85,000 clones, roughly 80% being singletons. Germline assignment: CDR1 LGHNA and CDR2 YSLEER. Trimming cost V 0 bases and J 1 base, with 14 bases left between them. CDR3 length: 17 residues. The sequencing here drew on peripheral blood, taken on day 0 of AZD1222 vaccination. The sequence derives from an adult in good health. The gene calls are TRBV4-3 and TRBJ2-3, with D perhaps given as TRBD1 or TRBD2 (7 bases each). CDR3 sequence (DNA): TGCGCCAGCAGCCAAGATAGGGCAGGGGGGGGCACAGATACGCAGTATTTT. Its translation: CASSQDRAGGGTDTQYF.